This entry describes one TCR beta chain. Antigen unknown. Profiling relied on immunoSEQ multiplex PCR, and the TCRdb table lists in-frame clones only, not all of them. This table holds about 120,000 clones, roughly 91% found once. The sample comes from a study of T cell responses to AZD1222 COVID-19 vaccine. Whole-study results and caveats: Spike-wide vaccine-associated CD4 TCRs dominated at 160-218 and 743-854. Females outnumbered males among donors, who were mostly white British; clonal diversity was possibly underestimated. Spike-specific TCR breadth rose after two AZD1222 doses, and depth rose as well.

Doses given second, at about 4 or about 12 weeks, were pooled. V lost 6 bases to trimming and J lost 0 bases; unmatched junction nucleotides: 7. This CDR3 is built from 15 residues. Per germline, CDR1 LGHDT and CDR2 YNNKEL (reference sequence). This chain uses TRBV3-1 (or the pseudogene TRBV3-2) with TRBJ1-1; 7 positions match TRBD1. Sequenced material: peripheral blood, taken 28 days after the second AZD1222 dose. This TCR was recovered from an adult who received the AZD1222 COVID-19 vaccine. CDR3 nucleotide sequence: TGTGCCAGCAGTCAGGGACAGCCTTTGAACACTGAAGCTTTCTTT. Its protein product is CASSQGQPLNTEAFF.